This T cell receptor beta chain appears in the sequencing data of a study of blood T cell repertoires in COVID-19. A single count supports this clone. Germline-derived CDR1 and CDR2 are SGHDN and FVKESK. The ends lost 4 bases at V and 3 bases at J; junction bases unmatched: 8. The CDR3 is made up of 15 amino acids. Only in-frame clones appear in the TCRdb table, and some are missing; sequencing was by immunoSEQ multiplex PCR. The table includes about 75,000 clones, around 90% detected once. Sequenced material: peripheral blood. This rearrangement joins TRBV14 to TRBJ2-7; 8 positions agree with TRBD1. The receptor comes from a human donor in a cohort sampled during active COVID-19. The CDR3 sequence: CASSRSTGVFYEQYF. CDR3 bases: TGTGCCAGCAGCCGTTCGACAGGGGTTTTCTACGAGCAGTACTTC.